A selection of T cell receptor beta chains follows, all from one sample in a study of metastatic and nonmetastatic thyroid tumors. TCRdb reanalyzed the PCR reads via MiXCR. The repertoire includes about 6,500 clones, approximately 37% of them detected once, and 37% sits in the top ten. Source material: adjacent normal tissue. These receptors came from a female donor with papillary thyroid cancer or a benign thyroid nodule (not recorded which). Some clones in this sample may be carry-over from other donors' samples. CDR3s include the opening cysteine and the closing phenylalanine or tryptophan. D genes are given only for firm matches. For some rows the clone size is stated as once, few or many, or as a class when expanded; others skip it.

few,TRBD2,TRBV24-1,TRBJ2-1,TGTGCCACCAGTGATGTTAGCGGGGGGGCCGAGTCCTACAATGAGCAGTTCTTC,CATSDVSGGAESYNEQFF
NA,TRBD1,TRBV20-1,TRBJ2-5,TGCAGTGCTGATAGATCGGGACAGGGTTTAGAGACCCAGTACTTC,CSADRSGQGLETQYF
NA,NA,TRBV9,TRBJ2-7,TGTGAAAGCAGACCGGGTGATTCCTACGAGCAGTACTTC,CESRPGDSYEQYF
few,NA,TRBV7-9,TRBJ1-2,TGTGCCAGCTTGGGGGCCAGAGGTGGCTACACCTTC,CASLGARGGYTF
few,TRBD2,TRBV20-1,TRBJ2-1,TGCAGTGCTAGAGTACGGGAGGGCCGTAGTAATGAGCAGTTCTTC,CSARVREGRSNEQFF
NA,NA,TRBV7-3,TRBJ2-3,TGTGCCAGCAGCTTACTAAACAGCCAGAACAGCACAGATACGCAGTATTTT,CASSLLNSQNSTDTQYF
NA,NA,TRBV20-1,TRBJ2-7,TGCAGTGCTAGGAGTCAGGCTACTGGAGAGCAGTACTTC,CSARSQATGEQYF
NA,NA,TRBV11-1,TRBJ2-2,TGTGCCAGCAGTCCATTCGGAGGGGGACTCCCATGGACCGGGGAGCTGTTTTTT,CASSPFGGGLPWTGELFF
once,NA,TRBV6-1,TRBJ2-6,TGTGCCAGCAGTGAACTCCGGACTGTTTTATCCGTGGCGAACGTCCTGTCTTTC,CASSELRTVLSVANVLSF
NA,NA,TRBV7-2,TRBJ2-2,TGTGCCAGCAGCCCCCCTTATGGCGGGGAGCTGTTTTTT,CASSPPYGGELFF
NA,NA,TRBV5-1,TRBJ2-5,TGCGCCAGCAGCTTGGCCACCGGCAGGACCCAAGAGACCCAGTACTTC,CASSLATGRTQETQYF
hyperexpanded,NA,TRBV25-1,TRBJ1-2,TGTGCCAGCAGTGAAGGGGGGGGCTACACCTTC,CASSEGGGYTF
few,NA,TRBV6-1,TRBJ2-3,TGTGCCAGCAGTGAAAGGTGGGCAGGGTTAGGGACAGATACGCAGTATTTT,CASSERWAGLGTDTQYF
NA,NA,TRBV6-1,TRBJ1-2,TGTGCCAGCAGTCGGGGCAGTTTCCCCTATGGCTACACCTTC,CASSRGSFPYGYTF
NA,TRBD2,TRBV6-1,TRBJ2-7,TGTGCCAGCAGTCGGAGCGGGAGCTACGAGCAGTACTTC,CASSRSGSYEQYF
few,NA,TRBV28,TRBJ2-7,TGTGCCAGCCTCCGACAGCGTCCCTACGAGCAGTACTTC,CASLRQRPYEQYF
NA,TRBD1,TRBV11-2,TRBJ2-7,TGTGCCAGCAGCCCCGAGACAGGGGCTCTCCACTTC,CASSPETGALHF
NA,NA,TRBV11-3,TRBJ2-7,TGTGCCAGCAGCTTAAACTACGAGCAGTACTTC,CASSLNYEQYF
NA,TRBD1,TRBV6-2/TRBV6-3,TRBJ2-7,TGTGCCAGCAGTTACTCGATCGAACAGGGGAACGAGCAGTACTTC,CASSYSIEQGNEQYF
few,TRBD2,TRBV2,TRBJ2-1,TGTGCCAGCAGTGAAACTAGCGGAAACAATGAGCAGTTCTTC,CASSETSGNNEQFF
few,NA,TRBV27,TRBJ1-1,TGTGCCAGCAGTCCAACGGACAATTCTAACACTGAAGCTTTCTTT,CASSPTDNSNTEAFF
NA,NA,TRBV12-3/TRBV12-4,TRBJ1-2,TGTGCCAGCAGTGAATTGGGGCTGGGGTCTAACTATGGCTACACCTTC,CASSELGLGSNYGYTF
few,TRBD2,TRBV11-3,TRBJ2-1,TGTGCCAGCAGCCGGGGACTAGCGGGAGGGTACAATGAGCAGTTCTTC,CASSRGLAGGYNEQFF
NA,TRBD1,TRBV18,TRBJ2-7,TGTGCCAGCTCACCTGACAGGGTGGGGAACTACGAGCAGTACTTC,CASSPDRVGNYEQYF
few,NA,TRBV10-2,TRBJ2-5,TGCGCCAGCAGTGAGGAAGGATCAGAGATCCAGTACTTC,CASSEEGSEIQYF
once,NA,TRBV9,TRBJ2-3,TGTGCCAGCAGCCTAAGAGATATAACAGATACGCAGTATTTT,CASSLRDITDTQYF
NA,NA,TRBV4-2,TRBJ1-6,TGTGCCAGCAGCCAAGATCAGGATTATTCACCCCTCCACTTT,CASSQDQDYSPLHF
NA,NA,TRBV11-2,TRBJ1-2,TGTGCCAGCAGTCTGACACCGACGGCCTATGGCTACACCTTC,CASSLTPTAYGYTF
NA,TRBD2,TRBV20-1,TRBJ2-7,TGCAGTGGAACCGGGACTAGCGGGGGGGCTACGGGCTACGAGCAGTACTTC,CSGTGTSGGATGYEQYF